The 24 T cell receptor beta chains below all came from one sample that was sequenced in a study of T cell repertoires in cytomegalovirus infection. MiXCR, applied by TCRdb to the reads, yields one record per CDR3 protein. The sample holds 450,000 to 600,000 distinct CDR3 sequences, about 11% seen once. The specimen was PBMCs. These receptors were collected from a human donor in good health (CMV status not recorded). Some clones in this sample may be carry-over from other donors' samples.

Many counts were recorded for this clonotype. The chain has TRBV11-2 and TRBJ1-2; perhaps TRBD1 as D (5 bases). The CDR3 spans 14 residues. Per germline, CDR1 SGHAT and CDR2 FQNNGV. V lost 2 bases, J lost 6 bases, and 13 bases lay in between. The CDR3 here is CASSLMAGRDGYTF. CDR3 coding DNA: TGTGCCAGCAGCTTAATGGCAGGCAGGGATGGCTACACCTTC.

The chain has TRBV7-9 and TRBJ2-4; D might be TRBD2 (6 bases). Trimming took 8 bases from V and 1 from J, leaving 15 bases between them. This CDR3 has 15 residues. Looked up from germline, CDR1 is SEHNR and CDR2 is FQNEAQ (reference sequence). This chain's CDR3 is CASGTRQAAKNIQYF. CDR3 nucleotide sequence: TGTGCCAGCGGGACTCGTCAAGCGGCCAAAAACATTCAGTACTTC.

V is TRBV2 and J is TRBJ1-6; tentatively, D is TRBD1 (5 bases). This CDR3 has 15 residues. The germline CDR1 and CDR2 sequences are SNHLY and FYNNEI. V gave up 7 bases and J gave up 5 bases, with 15 bases separating them. The CDR3 DNA sequence: TGTGCCAGCATTTTCGCGACAGCTAATAATTCACCCCTCCACTTT. Protein sequence: CASIFATANNSPLHF. Using reference TRBV2 and TRBJ1-6 for the parts outside the CDR3, the full variable domain is EPEVTQTPSHQVTQMGQEVILRCVPISNHLYFYWYRQILGQKVEFLVSFYNNEISEKSEIFDDQFSVERPDGSNFTLKIRSTKLEDSAMYFCASIFATANNSPLHFGNGTRLTVT.

This clonotype has a count of ten or more. The chain joins TRBV20-1 to TRBJ2-2, with unresolved D. CDR1 and CDR2 from the germline V gene are DFQATT and SNEGSKA (reference sequence). The CDR3 consists of 13 residues. The germline V and J ends were trimmed by 3 bases and 2 bases, with 7 bases remaining between them. The CDR3: CSASSGNTGELFF. The CDR3 DNA sequence: TGCAGTGCTAGTTCAGGAAACACCGGGGAGCTGTTTTTT.

On this clonotype: This may arise from a read error, as a much more abundant clone is one base away. J is TRBJ2-7 and V is TRBV6-2 or TRBV6-3; unclear D gene. V gave up 11 bases and J gave up 0 bases, with 14 bases separating them. Looked up from germline, CDR1 is MNHEY and CDR2 is SVGEGT. This CDR3 region has 13 residues. The CDR3 bases are TGTGCCGGCACCAGGACGGACTCCTACGAGCAGTACTTC. This sequence encodes CAGTRTDSYEQYF.

The V call is TRBV9, the J call TRBJ2-5; 11 bases map to TRBD1. The germline CDR1 and CDR2 sequences are SGDLS and YYNGEE. V lost 6 bases to trimming and J lost 3 bases; unmatched junction nucleotides: 13. The CDR3 extends over 17 amino acids. The DNA for the CDR3 is TGTGCCAGCACCACCGGGACAGGGGGAAGGTTGAAAGAGACCCAGTACTTC. As protein: CASTTGTGGRLKETQYF.

This clonotype was counted at least ten times. The chain is built from TRBV7-2 and TRBJ2-5; weak D call: TRBD1 (6 bases). The ends were cut back, 5 bases at V and 6 bases at J, with 19 bases in the middle. This CDR3 spans 15 amino acids. The germline gives CDR1 SGHTA, CDR2 FQGNSA. The DNA of the CDR3 is TGTGCCAGCAGCCTTGGGATGGGGGCTCATCAGACCCAGTACTTC. Its translation is CASSLGMGAHQTQYF. Looking up the rest from reference TRBV7-2 and TRBJ2-5 gives the full variable domain: GAGVSQSPSNKVTEKGKDVELRCDPISGHTALYWYRQSLGQGLEFLIYFQGNSAPDKSGLPSDRFSAERTGGSVSTLTIQRTQQEDSAVYLCASSLGMGAHQTQYFGPGTRLLVL.

This clonotype was counted many times. The chain carries TRBV7-8 and TRBJ1-3, with a possible D match to TRBD1 (6 bases). The CDR3 covers 17 residues. Germline CDR1 SGHVS, CDR2 FQNEAQ. V gave up 2 bases and J gave up 4 bases, with 18 bases separating them. This CDR3 is CASSLTGARRGGNTIYF. The CDR3 nucleotides read TGTGCCAGCAGCTTAACAGGAGCTCGGAGGGGGGGAAACACCATATATTTT.

The chain joins TRBV18 to TRBJ1-2; D remains unclear. Germline assignment: CDR1 KGHSH and CDR2 LQKENI. V was cut by 1 base and J by 0 bases, with 15 bases left in between. CDR3 length equals 17 residues. CDR3 residues: CASSPRGGGQSNYGYTF. The CDR3 coding sequence is TGTGCCAGCTCACCACGGGGTGGAGGCCAATCTAACTATGGCTACACCTTC.

This rearrangement joins TRBV10-3 to TRBJ2-7, with a possible D match to TRBD1 (5 bases). There are 14 residues in the CDR3. From germline, CDR1 is ENHRY and CDR2 SYGVKD. V was clipped by 7 bases and J by 3 bases, with 16 bases between them. The CDR3 is CAIIGAGRVYEQYF. The DNA for the CDR3 is TGTGCCATCATAGGGGCAGGCAGAGTCTACGAGCAGTACTTC.

This clonotype was detected many times. This chain connects TRBV12-5 to TRBJ2-1; D may be TRBD1 (5 bases). Trimming took off 1 base at V and 7 bases at J, with 11 bases between the two ends. This CDR3 region has 14 residues. Per the germline V gene, CDR1 is LGHNT and CDR2 is FRNRAP. The CDR3 here is CASGLGAGLNEQFF. The CDR3 DNA follows: TGTGCTAGTGGTTTGGGGGCAGGGTTAAATGAGCAGTTCTTC.

The gene calls are TRBV2 and TRBJ2-3; D not resolved. V was shortened by 8 bases and J by 2 bases, with 8 bases between the two germline ends. The CDR3 runs 12 residues. From germline, CDR1 is SNHLY and CDR2 FYNNEI. The CDR3 loop reads CASPDVTDTQYF. CDR3 sequence (DNA): TGTGCCAGCCCGGATGTCACAGATACGCAGTATTTT.

This clonotype was detected many times. CDR3 region: CASSSQGYNEQFF. In DNA, the CDR3 is TGTGCCAGCAGTTCCCAGGGCTACAATGAGCAGTTCTTC. The rearrangement links TRBV6-5 to TRBJ2-1, with a tentative D call TRBD1 (5 bases). Germline V CDR1 and CDR2: MNHEY, SVGAGI. Between the trimmed V and J ends, which lost 4 bases and 3 bases, there was a span of 7 bases. The CDR3 contains 13 residues.

This clonotype has a count of ten or more. The rearrangement links TRBV7-6 to TRBJ1-2, with 10 bases identical to TRBD1. J lost 6 bases, V lost 5 bases, and 6 bases had no gene match. The CDR3 spans 14 residues. Looked up from germline, CDR1 is SGHVS and CDR2 is FNYEAQ. CDR3 nucleotide sequence: TGTGCCAGCAGCCTTGACAGGGGGCAAGATGGCTACACCTTC. Translated: CASSLDRGQDGYTF.

In regard to this clonotype: Compared with germline, one end of the junction differs, possibly owing to a read error. The chain recombines TRBV7-2 with TRBJ2-5; D may be TRBD2 (5 bases). The CDR3 runs 12 residues. Per the germline V gene, CDR1 is SGHTA and CDR2 is FQGNSA. The CDR3 DNA sequence: TGTGCCAGCAGCTTAGTTGCGGGCCGCCGGGACTTC. Its protein product is CASSLVAGRRDF.

The J gene is TRBJ2-1, the V gene TRBV9, with a possible D match to TRBD1 (5 bases). Deletions cut 0 bases from V and 0 bases from J, with 7 bases between. There are 15 residues in the CDR3. Germline-derived CDR1 and CDR2 are SGDLS and YYNGEE. The CDR3 sequence is CASSVGQNSYNEQFF. The CDR3 nucleotides read TGTGCCAGCAGCGTAGGACAGAACTCCTACAATGAGCAGTTCTTC.

The rearrangement uses TRBV12-3 or TRBV12-4 and TRBJ2-4; D might be TRBD1 or TRBD2, each matching 5 bases. CDR3 size: 15 residues. V dropped 5 bases and J dropped 0 bases, with 11 bases sitting between them. CDR3 amino acids: CASSVTGLAKNIQYF. CDR3 nucleotide sequence: TGTGCCAGCAGTGTCACAGGACTAGCCAAAAACATTCAGTACTTC.

This clonotype was detected many times. The chain uses TRBV6-1 and TRBJ2-5; a possible D gene is TRBD1 (6 bases). In germline, CDR1 is MNHNS, CDR2 SASEGT. CDR3 size: 14 residues. V lost 5 bases to trimming and J lost 2 bases, with 12 bases between them. CDR3 DNA sequence: TGTGCCAGCAGTCCCCAGACAGGACAAGAGACCCAGTACTTC. Its translation: CASSPQTGQETQYF.

This clonotype was picked up a small number of times. The chain is built from TRBV18 and TRBJ1-1, with 8 bases aligning to TRBD1. Germline lookup yields CDR1 KGHSH and CDR2 LQKENI. CDR3 length: 16 amino acids. The J segment lost 5 bases and the V segment lost 3 bases, leaving 11 bases of the junction unmatched. Here the CDR3 reads CASSPHHGQGDTEAFF. The CDR3 DNA sequence: TGTGCCAGCTCACCTCATCACGGACAGGGAGATACTGAAGCTTTCTTT.

This clonotype was detected many times. V and J are TRBV3-1 and TRBJ1-1; the match to TRBD1 covers 12 bases. Per germline, CDR1 LGHDT and CDR2 YNNKEL (reference sequence). V lost 2 bases to trimming and J lost 3 bases; unmatched junction nucleotides: 10. The CDR3 is 18 residues long. CDR3 bases: TGTGCCAGCAGCCAAATAACCGGGACAGGGGGCGCGCACACTGAAGCTTTCTTT. It specifies CASSQITGTGGAHTEAFF.

This clonotype was detected ten times or more. V is TRBV7-6 and J is TRBJ2-2; possibly TRBD1 or TRBD2 for D (5 bases each). This CDR3 is built from 15 residues. Trimming shortened V by 6 bases and J by 4 bases, and 15 bases separated the two germline ends. Per the germline V gene, CDR1 is SGHVS and CDR2 is FNYEAQ. The CDR3, as DNA: TGTGCCAGCAGAACCGGGACGGAAAGCACCGGGGAGCTGTTTTTT. It yields the protein CASRTGTESTGELFF.

This clonotype was observed at least ten times. V usage is TRBV24-1 and J usage is TRBJ2-7; 9 bases fit TRBD1. The CDR3 sequence is 15 residues long. V gave up 4 bases and J gave up 6 bases; unmatched junction bases: 9. Germline lookup yields CDR1 KGHDR and CDR2 SFDVKD. The CDR3 loop is CATSDPYRGQVEQYF. CDR3 nucleotide sequence: TGTGCCACCAGTGACCCTTACAGGGGGCAGGTCGAGCAGTACTTC.

This clonotype has at least ten counts. This chain joins TRBV7-7 and TRBJ1-1; D is ambiguous. V was pared by 4 bases and J by 5 bases, with 11 bases between. The CDR3 length is 13 residues. CDR1 and CDR2 (germline): SSHAT, FNYEAQ (reference sequence). The CDR3 loop reads CASSSSLSTEAFF. CDR3 nucleotide sequence: TGTGCCAGCAGCTCCTCCCTGAGTACTGAAGCTTTCTTT.

This clonotype was found a few times. The rearrangement links TRBV5-1 to TRBJ2-7; 12 nucleotides agree with TRBD2. The CDR3 extends over 15 amino acids. Losses at the gene ends were 4 bases for V and 8 bases for J; bases not matched to a gene: 10. Per germline, CDR1 SGHRS and CDR2 YFSETQ. In DNA form, the CDR3 reads TGCGCCAGCAGCGTCATGACTAGCGGGAGTCAAAAGCAGTACTTC. Translated: CASSVMTSGSQKQYF.